Given below is one TCR beta chain in context. The specificity of this receptor is unknown. One base away there is no much larger clone; base qualities are not given. The collaborating institutions used their own protocols to collect whole blood in K2EDTA tubes. For TCRbeta analysis, collaborator samples were shipped as frozen whole blood, as isolated PBMCs, or as DNA extracted from either sample type. TCRbeta CDR3 regions were amplified from genomic DNA using the immunoSEQ Assay, a bias-controlled multiplex PCR. On the study's bioinformatics: Within the assay, amplification of reference gene primers was used to estimate how many nucleated cells each sample contained. To quantify the absolute abundance of each unique TCRbeta CDR3 rearrangement, sequence reads were collapsed and filtered. For each sample, productive Simpson clonality was calculated as the square root of Simpson's diversity index across productive rearrangements. TCRdb provides this immuneACCESS table in a form limited to in-frame rearrangements. Some clones are lacking; in checked studies, under half of them reflect an unresolved V gene, and why the rest are absent is not known. The V and J calls and clone size come from that table; D and trimming were worked out from the DNA. The sample profile shows tens of thousands of clones; 86% of them were found once. The ten largest clones take up roughly 10% of the sample.

The data are from a study of blood T cell repertoires in COVID-19 (dated by TCRdb to about 2020). Regarding the research as a whole: Samples covering the acute and convalescent phases of COVID-19 were provided by collaborators in the United States, Italy and Spain. The material from the prospective study consisted of cDNA or gDNA derived from T cells, B-cell-depleted T cells, or PBMCs. The dataset comprised deeply sampled blood TCRbeta repertoires from subjects exposed to, actively infected with, or recovered from COVID-19. The repertoires were made available in a free public database intended to serve as a resource for research on the immune response to SARS-CoV-2. Samples were obtained from the ongoing ImmuneRACE study (first 160 participants) and from 1,254 subjects provided by 6 global collaborators. A de-identified subject ID, COVID-19 status, age in years and sex were almost always included in the sample metadata. Where available, HLA class I and class II types were taken from metadata supplied by the sample provider and were not determined by assay-based typing. The paper's findings and limits, for the study overall: Clinical and demographic metadata were provided uncurated, with the amount varying by source and participant.

CDR1 SGHRS and CDR2 YFSETQ were looked up in the germline V gene. From V the trimming removes 3 bases and from J it removes 4 bases, while the gene matches leave 6 bases of the junction unaccounted for. Reading from cysteine to phenylalanine, the CDR3 counts 14 amino acids. The sequence is cut down to CDR3 DNA, 42 bases in frame from base 1. Sample: peripheral blood. This TCR was recovered from a man between 65 and 85 years old with active or convalescent COVID-19. The rearrangement combines TRBV5-1 with TRBJ2-5, with TRBD1 identical over 7 junction bases. The bases read TGCGCCAGCAGCTACACAGGGGCGGGAGAGACCCAGTACTTC. This codes for CASSYTGAGETQYF.